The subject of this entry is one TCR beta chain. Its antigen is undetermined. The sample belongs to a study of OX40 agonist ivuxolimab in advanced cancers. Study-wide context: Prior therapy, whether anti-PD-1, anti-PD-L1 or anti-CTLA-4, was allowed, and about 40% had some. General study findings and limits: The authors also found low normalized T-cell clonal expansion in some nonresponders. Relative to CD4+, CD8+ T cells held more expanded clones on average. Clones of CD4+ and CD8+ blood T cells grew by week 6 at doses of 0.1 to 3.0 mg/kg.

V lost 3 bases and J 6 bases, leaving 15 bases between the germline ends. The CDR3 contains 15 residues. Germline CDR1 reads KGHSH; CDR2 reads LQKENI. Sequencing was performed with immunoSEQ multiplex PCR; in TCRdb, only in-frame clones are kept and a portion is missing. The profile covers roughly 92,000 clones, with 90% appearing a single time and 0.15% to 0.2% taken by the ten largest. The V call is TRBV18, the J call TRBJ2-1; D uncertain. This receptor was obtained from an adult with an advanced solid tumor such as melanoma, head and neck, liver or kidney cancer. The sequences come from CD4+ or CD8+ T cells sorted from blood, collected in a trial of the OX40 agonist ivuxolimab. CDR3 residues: CASSPPWARSNEQFF. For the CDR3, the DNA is TGTGCCAGCTCACCTCCTTGGGCTCGTTCCAATGAGCAGTTCTTC.